A selection of T cell receptor beta chains follows, all from one sample in a study of T-cell memory formation after mild COVID-19. TCRdb re-analysed the 5' RACE reads in MiXCR, keeping a single row per CDR3 protein. This sample yields fewer than 450,000 distinct CDR3 sequences, of which about 21% are seen a single time; 9.5% to 15% belongs to the top ten. The sequencing input was PBMCs or a T cell subset sorted from them (not recorded which). The receptors stem from an adult woman who had mild COVID-19 (a few samples of this study predate the infection). Cell type and time point are not known. Each CDR3 is given without its conserved first and last residue. Clone size is stated in some rows and not others, as once, few, many or a class when expanded.

CDR3aa,v_gene,abundance
ASRPGTHYEQY,TRBV27,-
ASSQDRAYGYT,TRBV4-3,many
SVPGGSTDTQY,TRBV29-1,-
ASRPGLHDNEQF,TRBV12-3/TRBV12-4,-
ASSWFGNYGYT,TRBV19,-
ASSQDTVGSGRPTWHGYT,TRBV4-1,-
SVRGEYNEQF,TRBV29-1,few
AWDRAYEQY,TRBV30,-
SAISDGYEQY,TRBV20-1,-
ASRRGTGEISPLH,TRBV25-1,few
ASSERSYEQY,TRBV25-1,-
ASSRLGGNEQF,TRBV7-9,few
ASSLVPDNEQF,TRBV5-1,-
ASQREVGYNEQF,TRBV7-2,few
ASSTSWYNEQF,TRBV7-3,-
SVVSWVEGRTEAF,TRBV29-1,-
AWSTRLGNPQY,TRBV30,-
ASRSWGQASSGTEAF,TRBV7-9,-
ATARGTRETQY,TRBV24-1,few
ASSPGTSGGEQF,TRBV5-1,few
ASSLLSVGTDTQY,TRBV7-3,few
ASSLGSGGKGTEAF,TRBV5-1,once
ASSFSGGLYNEQF,TRBV7-2,few
ASGILAGSMREQY,TRBV6-5,many
ASSFGGRGLAKNIQY,TRBV12-3/TRBV12-4,-
ASSLAVGRNYGYT,TRBV5-1,-
ATRDSAYEQY,TRBV27,few
ASSPTGAHDNEQF,TRBV6-5,few
ASSNRASSQGYT,TRBV2,few
SASGTTGTGISYNEQF,TRBV20-1,-
SSSGGTDVYGYT,TRBV20-1,-
ASSEGGTGVGYT,TRBV6-1,-
ASSIRQGRNTEAF,TRBV6-1,-
ASSVGTIGSYEQY,TRBV9,-
ASTRGRDYANEQF,TRBV6-1,-
ASSFRGPPGQGPHGYT,TRBV5-1,few
ASSSGQGWNEQF,TRBV5-1,many
ASSLDGLAGVRGAKNIQY,TRBV5-4,few
ASSLRGQFNEQF,TRBV5-1,-
ASSRGQGVSYNEQF,TRBV5-6,many
ASSPLTSGIHNEQF,TRBV14,-
ASSPRQSGANVLT,TRBV12-3/TRBV12-4,few
ATSETGDSGYT,TRBV24-1,few
AISETPGQGKADTEAF,TRBV10-3,-
ASSYGQGETQY,TRBV5-1,-
SARSTGDYEQY,TRBV20-1,few
ASSFWTENSPLH,TRBV5-1,few
ASSLDDYEQY,TRBV5-1,few
ASSYYQPGQSYNTEAF,TRBV6-5,few
ASSLEGMSDEQY,TRBV7-9,few
ASSLGRYNEQF,TRBV7-2,many
SARVGDTVNTEAF,TRBV20-1,-
ASSPKRGADTQY,TRBV18,-
ASSPGTSSLLWGEQF,TRBV9,few
ASSTDYSSTDTQY,TRBV18,many